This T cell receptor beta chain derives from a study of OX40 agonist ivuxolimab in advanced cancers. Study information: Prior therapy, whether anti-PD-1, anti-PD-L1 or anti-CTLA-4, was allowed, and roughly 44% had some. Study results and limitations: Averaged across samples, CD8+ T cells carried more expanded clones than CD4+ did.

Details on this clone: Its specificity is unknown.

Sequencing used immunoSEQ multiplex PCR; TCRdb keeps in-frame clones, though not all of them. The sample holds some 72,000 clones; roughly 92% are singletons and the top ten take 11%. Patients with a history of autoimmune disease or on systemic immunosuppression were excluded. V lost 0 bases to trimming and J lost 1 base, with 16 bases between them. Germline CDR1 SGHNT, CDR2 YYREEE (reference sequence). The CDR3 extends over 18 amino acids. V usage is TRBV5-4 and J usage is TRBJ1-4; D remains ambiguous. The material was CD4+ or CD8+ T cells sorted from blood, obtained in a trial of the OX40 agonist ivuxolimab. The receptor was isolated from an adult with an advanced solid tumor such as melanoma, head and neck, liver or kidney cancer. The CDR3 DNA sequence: TGTGCCAGCAGCTTGGAAGAGACATCATCGGAAACTAATGAAAAACTGTTTTTT. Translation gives CASSLEETSSETNEKLFF. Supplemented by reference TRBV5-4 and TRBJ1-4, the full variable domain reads ETGVTQSPTHLIKTRGQQVTLRCSSQSGHNTVSWYQQALGQGPQFIFQYYREEENGRGNFPPRFSGLQFPNYSSELNVNALELDDSALYLCASSLEETSSETNEKLFFGSGTQLSVL.